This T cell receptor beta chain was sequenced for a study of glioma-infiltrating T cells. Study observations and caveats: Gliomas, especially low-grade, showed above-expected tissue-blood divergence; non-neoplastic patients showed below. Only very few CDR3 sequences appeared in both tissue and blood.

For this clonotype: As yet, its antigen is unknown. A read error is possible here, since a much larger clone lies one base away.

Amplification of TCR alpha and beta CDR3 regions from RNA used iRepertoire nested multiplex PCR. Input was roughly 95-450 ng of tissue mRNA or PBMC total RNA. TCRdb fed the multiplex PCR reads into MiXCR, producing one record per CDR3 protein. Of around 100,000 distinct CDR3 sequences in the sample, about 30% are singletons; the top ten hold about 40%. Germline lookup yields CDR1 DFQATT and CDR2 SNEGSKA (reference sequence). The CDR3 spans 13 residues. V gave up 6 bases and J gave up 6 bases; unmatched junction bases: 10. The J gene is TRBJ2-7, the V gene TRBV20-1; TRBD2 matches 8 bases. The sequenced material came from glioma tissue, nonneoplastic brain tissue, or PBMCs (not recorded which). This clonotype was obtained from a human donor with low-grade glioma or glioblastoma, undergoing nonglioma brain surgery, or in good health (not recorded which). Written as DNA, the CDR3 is TGCAGTGCGCGAGTAGCGGGGTATGTCGAGCAGTACTTC. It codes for CSARVAGYVEQYF.